These 19 T cell receptor beta chains originate from one sample sequenced in a study of glioma-infiltrating T cells after dendritic cell vaccination. Only in-frame clones appear in the TCRdb table, and some are missing; sequencing was by immunoSEQ multiplex PCR. Among roughly 60,000 clones, roughly 86% were seen once, and the ten largest hold approximately 10%. Stated time point: after dendritic cell vaccination, including at tumor progression/relapse. The material was blood, obtained after dendritic cell vaccination. The receptors come from a human donor with glioblastoma.

This chain connects TRBV30 to TRBJ2-2; tentatively, D is TRBD2 (5 bases). Germline assignment: CDR1 GTSNPN and CDR2 SVGIG (reference sequence). The length of the CDR3 is 15 residues. Trimming stripped 0 bases from V and 0 bases from J, with 8 bases between. The CDR3 sequence: CAWSVLAANTGELFF. In DNA form, the CDR3 reads TGTGCCTGGAGTGTCCTAGCAGCGAACACCGGGGAGCTGTTTTTT.

The gene calls are TRBV14 and TRBJ1-1, with 7 bases lining up with TRBD1. CDR3 length: 16 residues. CDR1 is SGHDN and CDR2 is FVKESK in the germline V gene. The V segment lost 4 bases and the J segment 0 bases; nucleotides outside the gene matches: 8. CDR3 sequence reads: CASSPRDSFMNTEAFF. CDR3 nucleotide sequence: TGTGCCAGCAGCCCACGGGACAGTTTTATGAACACTGAAGCTTTCTTT.

This chain joins TRBV7-2 and TRBJ2-3; D is undetermined. Trimming took off 4 bases at V and 6 bases at J, with 11 bases between the two ends. The germline V gene has CDR1 SGHTA and CDR2 FQGNSA. The CDR3 runs 13 residues. Here the CDR3 reads CASSSAWADTQYF. CDR3 DNA: TGTGCCAGCAGCTCAGCCTGGGCTGATACGCAGTATTTT. Complete variable domain (other parts from reference TRBV7-2 and TRBJ2-3): GAGVSQSPSNKVTEKGKDVELRCDPISGHTALYWYRQSLGQGLEFLIYFQGNSAPDKSGLPSDRFSAERTGGSVSTLTIQRTQQEDSAVYLCASSSAWADTQYFGPGTRLTVL.

This sequence joins TRBV29-1 and TRBJ2-1; tentative D call: TRBD2 (6 bases). Germline assignment: CDR1 SQVTM and CDR2 ANQGSEA. Trimming removed 2 bases at V and 10 bases at J, with 24 bases between. The CDR3 loop spans 16 amino acids. DNA for the CDR3: TGCAGCGTTGAAAATGAACGGGACTGGACTCGGAGGGAGCAGTTCTTC. Its protein is CSVENERDWTRREQFF.

This clone was seen only a few times. The chain couples TRBV9 to TRBJ2-3, with 12 bases that match TRBD2. The junction had 6 bases not matched to a gene; V was cut back by 4 bases and J by 3 bases. CDR3 length: 16 residues. Germline CDR1 and CDR2: SGDLS and YYNGEE. CDR3 DNA sequence: TGTGCCAGCAGCCACACCGGACTAGCGGGAACAGATACGCAGTATTTT. Its protein is CASSHTGLAGTDTQYF.

The J gene is TRBJ2-7, the V gene TRBV7-9, with 7 nucleotides matching TRBD2. CDR1 and CDR2 (germline): SEHNR, FQNEAQ (reference sequence). The CDR3 covers 15 residues. J gave up 1 base and V 7 bases, and 10 bases lay outside the gene matches. The CDR3 nucleotides read TGTGCCAGCACCCGGGGGGAGCGAGGGTCCTACGAGCAGTACTTC. Encoded protein: CASTRGERGSYEQYF.

The chain couples TRBV7-2 to TRBJ2-1; the D is unclear. Trimming left V 2 bases short and J 9 bases short, with 8 bases between. Germline V CDR1 and CDR2: SGHTA, FQGNSA. The CDR3 contains 12 residues. The CDR3: CASSLRRGEQFF. CDR3 in DNA: TGTGCCAGCAGCTTAAGGCGCGGTGAGCAGTTCTTC.

This clone was recorded a few times. The chain is built from TRBV9 and TRBJ1-2, with D hard to call. This CDR3 contains 13 residues. CDR1 and CDR2 from the germline V gene are SGDLS and YYNGEE. V shed 0 bases and J shed 6 bases, with 9 bases lying between them. The DNA of the CDR3 is TGTGCCAGCAGCGTAGTTGGGAGAGATGGCTACACCTTC. This translates into CASSVVGRDGYTF.

The sample holds one count of this clone. Different DNA sequences within this sample yield the same CDR3. This sequence joins TRBV7-6 and TRBJ1-6, with 9 bases that match TRBD1. Germline assignment: CDR1 SGHVS and CDR2 FNYEAQ. With 1 base clipped from V and 6 bases from J, the junction kept 7 bases outside the gene matches. The CDR3 has 17 amino acids. CDR3 bases: TGTGCCAGCAGCTTAGAGGGACAGGGAAGATTTAATTCACCCCTCCACTTT. It codes for CASSLEGQGRFNSPLHF.

This sequence joins TRBV14 and TRBJ2-5; D may be TRBD2 (6 bases). The V end was cut by 1 base, the J end by 1 base, with 10 bases between. Looked up from germline, CDR1 is SGHDN and CDR2 is FVKESK. This CDR3 has 15 residues. The CDR3 loop is CASSQGPGVQETQYF. In DNA form, the CDR3 reads TGTGCCAGCAGCCAAGGGCCGGGGGTCCAAGAGACCCAGTACTTC.

V and J are TRBV11-3 and TRBJ2-4; TRBD1 matches 10 bases. The germline gives CDR1 SGHNT, CDR2 YENEEA. V shed 5 bases, J shed 7 bases, and the junction held 5 bases outside the gene matches. The CDR3 is 14 amino acids. Here the CDR3 DNA reads TGTGCCAGCAGCCAGGAGGGACAGGGGAACATTCAGTACTTC. As protein: CASSQEGQGNIQYF.

This clone was observed once. The chain links TRBV18 to TRBJ2-2; the D is unclear. The germline V gene encodes CDR1 KGHSH and CDR2 LQKENI. The ends were cut back, 1 base at V and 5 bases at J, with 8 bases in the middle. The CDR3 is made up of 14 amino acids. CDR3 DNA: TGTGCCAGCTCACCACTACCGGGTACCGGGGAGCTGTTTTTT. It codes for CASSPLPGTGELFF.

This clone came up once. The chain is built from TRBV19 and TRBJ1-5, with 10 bases aligning to TRBD1. The germline CDR1 and CDR2 sequences are LNHDA and SQIVND (reference sequence). The CDR3 is made up of 15 amino acids. After removal of 4 bases from V and 4 bases from J, the junction contained 4 bases not matched to a gene. The DNA of the CDR3 is TGTGCCAGTAGTAGCGGGACAGGGGAGAATCAGCCCCAGCATTTT. Amino acids: CASSSGTGENQPQHF.

Here the CDR3 DNA reads TGCGCCAGCAGCGCGGGACAGGGAGCAGATACGCAGTATTTT. This sequence encodes CASSAGQGADTQYF. The rearrangement joins TRBV5-1 to TRBJ2-3; 9 bases are a match to TRBD1. Trimming took 4 bases from V and 4 from J; bases not matched to a gene: 4. Germline V gives CDR1 SGHRS, CDR2 YFSETQ. The CDR3 is 14 amino acids.

This clone was counted a few times. The rearrangement links TRBV10-1 to TRBJ2-7, with 14 bases identical to TRBD2. Germline V gives CDR1 WNHNN, CDR2 SYGVQD (reference sequence). This CDR3 has 20 residues. J was trimmed by 0 bases and V by 6 bases; bases with no gene match: 16. This CDR3 is CASRDMTSGGARPISYEQYF. The CDR3 DNA sequence: TGCGCCAGCAGGGACATGACTAGCGGGGGGGCCCGCCCTATCTCCTACGAGCAGTACTTC.

The chain uses TRBV2 and TRBJ2-5, with 14 nucleotides matching TRBD2. V lost 8 bases and J lost 5; bases outside the gene matches: 7. Per the germline V gene, CDR1 is SNHLY and CDR2 is FYNNEI. This CDR3 has 15 amino acids. The CDR3 sequence is CASSGLAGVRETQYF. CDR3 DNA: TGTGCCAGCTCGGGACTAGCGGGAGTCAGGGAGACCCAGTACTTC.

A note on this clone: Other DNA sequences of this sample code for an identical CDR3. J is TRBJ1-2 and V is TRBV19; no clear D gene. This CDR3 comprises 12 residues. Germline-derived CDR1 and CDR2 are LNHDA and SQIVND (reference sequence). Between the trimmed V and J ends, which lost 2 bases and 8 bases, there was a span of 9 bases. CDR3 DNA: TGTGCCAGTAGTATAAGAGGAGGGGGCTACACCTTC. The encoded protein is CASSIRGGGYTF. The variable domain in full, with the rest retrieved from reference TRBV19 and TRBJ1-2, is DGGITQSPKYLFRKEGQNVTLSCEQNLNHDAMYWYRQDPGQGLRLIYYSQIVNDFQKGDIAEGYSVSREKKESFPLTVTSAQKNPTAFYLCASSIRGGGYTFGSGTRLTVV.

V and J are TRBV4-3 and TRBJ1-2, with TRBD1 matching 7 bases. From germline, CDR1 is LGHNA and CDR2 YSLEER. The junction had 14 bases not matched to a gene; V was cut back by 0 bases and J by 7 bases. The CDR3 has 17 amino acids. The CDR3 is CASSQEVRGNSAAGYTF. DNA for the CDR3: TGCGCCAGCAGCCAAGAGGTCAGGGGGAATTCCGCGGCTGGCTACACCTTC.

This clone turned up a few times. V gene TRBV18 combines with J gene TRBJ2-1, with 15 bases identical to TRBD2. The CDR3 extends over 15 amino acids. Losses at the gene ends were 3 bases for V and 9 bases for J; bases not matched to a gene: 3. Looked up from germline, CDR1 is KGHSH and CDR2 is LQKENI. The CDR3: CASSPPGLAGGEQFF. CDR3 DNA: TGTGCCAGCTCACCTCCGGGACTAGCGGGAGGTGAGCAGTTCTTC. Filled out from reference TRBV18 and TRBJ2-1, the complete variable domain reads NAGVMQNPRHLVRRRGQEARLRCSPMKGHSHVYWYRQLPEEGLKFMVYLQKENIIDESGMPKERFSAEFPKEGPSILRIQQVVRGDSAAYFCASSPPGLAGGEQFFGPGTRLTVL.